Listed here are 12 T cell receptor beta chains from one sample, sequenced in a study of blood T cell repertoires in COVID-19. Sequencing used immunoSEQ multiplex PCR; TCRdb keeps in-frame clones, though not all of them. The sample has some 200,000 clones; approximately 83% are singletons. The source material was peripheral blood. These receptors were collected from a woman in her sixties with acute or convalescent COVID-19.

V is TRBV6-5 and J is TRBJ1-2; TRBD1 is a possible D gene (5 bases). The CDR3 length is 16 residues. CDR1 MNHEY and CDR2 SVGAGI come from the germline V gene. V gave up 0 bases and J gave up 4 bases, with 15 bases separating them. The CDR3 bases are TGTGCCAGCAGTTACTCAGTACAGGCTCTACCCTATGGCTACACCTTC. Translated: CASSYSVQALPYGYTF.

The chain uses TRBV19 and TRBJ1-5; TRBD1 matches 9 bases. CDR1 is LNHDA, CDR2 SQIVND, per germline (reference sequence). There are 14 residues in the CDR3. V shed 5 bases, J shed 6 bases, and the junction held 5 bases outside the gene matches. The CDR3 DNA reads as TGTGCCAGTAGTGAGACAGGGGGAGGTCAGCCCCAGCATTTT. It specifies CASSETGGGQPQHF.

The gene calls are TRBV7-2 and TRBJ2-7; unclear D gene. V dropped 2 bases and J dropped 6 bases, with 5 bases sitting between them. Per germline, CDR1 SGHTA and CDR2 FQGNSA. The CDR3 loop spans 11 amino acids. CDR3 sequence (DNA): TGTGCCAGCAGCTTAATATCCGAGCAGTACTTC. Protein sequence: CASSLISEQYF.

As DNA, the CDR3 is TGTGCCAGCAGTTACTACCGGTTCCCTTCAGGGGGTGAGGACACTGAAGCTTTCTTT. It yields the protein CASSYYRFPSGGEDTEAFF. The rearrangement links TRBV6-2 or TRBV6-3 to TRBJ1-1, with TRBD1 matching 7 bases. Unmatched junction bases numbered 17, after V lost 1 base and J lost 3 bases. Per the germline V gene, CDR1 is MNHEY and CDR2 is SVGEGT. The CDR3 runs 19 residues.

The chain carries TRBV5-6 and TRBJ1-6; 8 nucleotides line up with TRBD1. CDR3 length: 15 amino acids. CDR1 and CDR2 (germline): SGHDT, YYEEEE. V was clipped by 4 bases and J by 8 bases; unmatched bases: 8. The CDR3 DNA follows: TGTGCCAGCAGCCAAACGACAGGGGCGGATTCACCCCTCCACTTT. Residues: CASSQTTGADSPLHF.

This chain uses TRBV2 with TRBJ1-1; D is uncertain. Germline-derived CDR1 and CDR2 are SNHLY and FYNNEI. The CDR3 runs 13 residues. V gave up 4 bases and J gave up 1 base, with 7 bases separating them. This CDR3 reads CASSVESNTEAFF. As DNA, the CDR3 is TGTGCCAGCAGTGTGGAGTCGAACACTGAAGCTTTCTTT.

The chain recombines TRBV6-5 with TRBJ2-1, with D perhaps TRBD1 (5 bases). The germline V and J ends were trimmed by 1 base and 7 bases, with 8 bases remaining between them. This CDR3 contains 13 residues. The germline V gene has CDR1 MNHEY and CDR2 SVGAGI. Here the CDR3 DNA reads TGTGCCAGCAGTTACTATCAGGGTAATGAGCAGTTCTTC. Translating it yields CASSYYQGNEQFF.

The rearrangement links TRBV12-5 to TRBJ2-7, with D maybe TRBD2 (5 bases). V shed 6 bases and J shed 0 bases, with 12 bases lying between them. The CDR3 is 14 residues long. The germline gives CDR1 LGHNT, CDR2 FRNRAP. This CDR3 reads CASGKSGSSYEQYF. As DNA, the CDR3 is TGTGCTAGTGGGAAAAGCGGAAGCTCCTACGAGCAGTACTTC.

This sequence joins TRBV7-9 and TRBJ1-6; D is perhaps TRBD1 (5 bases). The CDR3 has 13 amino acids. CDR1 and CDR2 (germline): SEHNR, FQNEAQ (reference sequence). Between the trimmed V and J ends, which lost 5 bases and 4 bases, there was a span of 6 bases. The CDR3 region has the DNA TGTGCCAGCAGCGGACAATATAATTCACCCCTCCACTTT. Translation gives CASSGQYNSPLHF.

The chain combines TRBV19 with TRBJ1-1; D call uncertain. V was clipped by 7 bases and J by 0 bases, with 9 bases between them. This CDR3 is 13 amino acids long. Germline CDR1 is LNHDA and CDR2 is SQIVND (reference sequence). The CDR3 bases are TGTGCCAGTAATGAGTATATGAACACTGAAGCTTTCTTT. This encodes CASNEYMNTEAFF.

This chain uses TRBV4-2 with TRBJ1-1, with 7 bases identical to TRBD1. From germline, CDR1 is LGHNA and CDR2 YNFKEQ. The CDR3 runs to 15 residues. Trimming cost V 1 base and J 3 bases; bases outside gene matches: 5. This CDR3 is CASSQADGQDTEAFF. CDR3 in DNA: TGTGCCAGCAGCCAAGCGGACGGACAGGACACTGAAGCTTTCTTT.

Written as DNA, the CDR3 is TGTGCCAGCAGCTTGGATGGTGGAGGGGTAGATACGCAGTATTTT. It encodes CASSLDGGGVDTQYF. The rearrangement joins TRBV5-4 to TRBJ2-3; maybe TRBD2 (6 bases). The CDR3 spans 15 residues. Germline V gives CDR1 SGHNT, CDR2 YYREEE (reference sequence). V gave up 0 bases and J gave up 5 bases, with 13 bases separating them.